This T cell receptor beta chain comes out of a study of metastatic and nonmetastatic thyroid tumors (dated by TCRdb to 2018 to 2020). For the study in its entirety: For patients with malignant and with benign thyroid disease, the researchers compared repertoires between peripheral blood samples and tumor or nodule tissue samples. The full study reports these points: In both blood and tumor samples, malignant tumors were reported to have significantly higher TCR beta diversity than benign nodules.

Library preparation was by PCR. TCRdb lists the instrument as Illumina HiSeq 4000. High-throughput sequencing was used to profile the TCR beta-chain CDR3 region of each patient. In the paper's pipeline: A classifier to discriminate distant-metastatic papillary thyroid cancer patients was built from CDR3 differences across clinicopathological groups. To measure repertoire diversity the researchers used the Shannon index, while the Morisita-Horn index served to gauge how similar the tumor and blood repertoires were. The raw public reads went through TCRdb reprocessing: fastp at Q25, MiXCR clone calling, in-frame beta chains kept. TCRdb's processing, not the authors', yielded these V and J calls. The sample table holds about 8,400 clones, of which roughly 29% were seen once. Together, the top ten hold roughly a fifth of the sample. No treatment had been received by any patient before thyroid surgery. Using T-cell receptor beta sequencing, the study looked back at clinical samples from patients collected from about 2011 to 2019.

The CDR3 runs 13 residues from the cysteine to the phenylalanine. The read is trimmed to its CDR3 DNA, 39 bases read in frame from base 1. The CDR1 and CDR2 encoded by the germline V gene are SQVTM and ANQGSEA. V is shortened by 6 bases, J by 1 base, and the region joining them spans 9 bases. Comment on this clone: Its recognized antigen is unknown. There are no base qualities to consult, and no much larger clone falls within one base.

This sequence was found in a female donor with papillary thyroid cancer or a benign thyroid nodule (not recorded which). Some clones in this sample may be carry-over from other donors' samples. The sequencing input was tumor tissue. The chain uses TRBV29-1 and TRBJ2-2, with no reliable assignment of the D segment. The CDR3 in this case is CSVQTRNTGELFF. The nucleotide sequence is TGCAGCGTCCAAACCAGGAACACCGGGGAGCTGTTTTTT.